This TCR beta chain came from a study of naive CD8 T cells in extremely preterm neonates. Generated by immunoSEQ multiplex PCR, the TCRdb table keeps only in-frame clones and is missing some. Of about 23,000 clones in the sample, around 89% were seen once. Worth noting for this clone: Its antigen is unknown.

Extremely preterm births at roughly 22-27 weeks of gestation supplied the samples. The germline V gene has CDR1 SNHLY and CDR2 FYNNEI. Trimming took off 3 bases at V and 4 bases at J, with 7 bases between the two ends. The CDR3 spans 14 residues. Study results and caveats: Preterm neonate repertoires were significantly less rich by iChao1 than others. Preterm infants showed shorter CDR3s, fewer N additions and less trimming than older groups.

This receptor was taken from a boy who was born preterm. Sequenced input: naive CD8+ T cells from cord blood. The chain recombines TRBV2 with TRBJ1-6; D is possibly TRBD1 (5 bases). CDR3 DNA sequence: TGTGCCAGCAGTGACCCAGGGTATAATTCACCCCTCCACTTT. The encoded protein is CASSDPGYNSPLHF. Full variable domain (outside the CDR3, taken from reference TRBV2 and TRBJ1-6): EPEVTQTPSHQVTQMGQEVILRCVPISNHLYFYWYRQILGQKVEFLVSFYNNEISEKSEIFDDQFSVERPDGSNFTLKIRSTKLEDSAMYFCASSDPGYNSPLHFGNGTRLTVT.